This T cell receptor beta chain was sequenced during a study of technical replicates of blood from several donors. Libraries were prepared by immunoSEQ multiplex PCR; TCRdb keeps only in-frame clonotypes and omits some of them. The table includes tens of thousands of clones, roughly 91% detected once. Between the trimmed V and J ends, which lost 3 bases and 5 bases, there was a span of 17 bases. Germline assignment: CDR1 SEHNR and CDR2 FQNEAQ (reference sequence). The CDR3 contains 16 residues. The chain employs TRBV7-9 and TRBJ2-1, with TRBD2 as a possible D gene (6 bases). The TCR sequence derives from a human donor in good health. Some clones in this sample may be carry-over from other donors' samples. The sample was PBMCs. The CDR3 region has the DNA TGTGCCAGCAGCTTCGTTACGGGAGTAACTGACAATGAGCAGTTCTTC. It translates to CASSFVTGVTDNEQFF. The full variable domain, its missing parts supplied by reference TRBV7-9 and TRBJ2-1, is DTGVSQNPRHKITKRGQNVTFRCDPISEHNRLYWYRQTLGQGPEFLTYFQNEAQLEKSRLLSDRFSAERPKGSFSTLEIQRTEQGDSAMYLCASSFVTGVTDNEQFFGPGTRLTVL.